This T cell receptor beta chain was captured in a study of neoadjuvant anti-PD-1 for oral cavity cancer. Study in general: Patients without progression got a fourth dose around day 43.

Study-level results: Post-nivolumab, blood T cell clonality was significantly elevated in non-responders.

Most PBMC samples had about 520 ng input DNA in six replicates. Assay used: immunoSEQ multiplex PCR; TCRdb lists only in-frame clones, some missing. The table lists thousands of clones, around 80% of them singletons. Of note for this clone: Its specificity is unknown.

Patients had newly diagnosed, untreated stage II-IVA oral cavity squamous cell carcinoma. The CDR3 has 15 amino acids. V shed 4 bases, J shed 10 bases, and the junction held 12 bases outside the gene matches. From germline, CDR1 is MGHRA and CDR2 YSYEKL. V is TRBV4-1 and J is TRBJ2-1; the match to TRBD1 covers 8 bases. This TCR came from a person aged 35-79 years with oral cavity squamous cell carcinoma. Specimen: PBMCs, collected before nivolumab (anti-PD-1) treatment. The CDR3 protein is CASSPDREPRYEQFF. The CDR3 region has the DNA TGCGCCAGCAGCCCGGACAGGGAGCCCCGCTACGAGCAGTTCTTC.